Below, 17 T cell receptor beta chains from the same sample are listed, as sequenced in a study of OX40 agonist ivuxolimab in advanced cancers. The assay was immunoSEQ multiplex PCR, and TCRdb's table has in-frame clones only and misses some. The table includes 52,000 or so clones, nearly 90% detected once. The input for sequencing was CD4+ or CD8+ T cells sorted from blood, taken in a trial of the OX40 agonist ivuxolimab. The receptors come from an adult with an advanced solid tumor such as melanoma, head and neck, liver or kidney cancer.

The chain recombines TRBV27 with TRBJ1-2; weak D call: TRBD1 (5 bases). V shed 2 bases and J shed 5 bases, with 15 bases lying between them. Per the germline V gene, CDR1 is MNHEY and CDR2 is SMNVEV (reference sequence). The CDR3 contains 15 residues. CDR3 in DNA: TGTGCCAGCAGTTTAGGAGGGGCAGGGATATATGGCTACACCTTC. It specifies CASSLGGAGIYGYTF.

The V and J genes are TRBV6-1 and TRBJ2-5, with D unresolved. The CDR3 runs to 15 residues. Deletions cut 5 bases from V and 2 bases from J, with 15 bases between. Germline V lookup: CDR1 MNHNS, CDR2 SASEGT. The chain's CDR3 is CASSWARGVQETQYF. As DNA, the CDR3 is TGTGCCAGCAGTTGGGCTAGAGGAGTTCAAGAGACCCAGTACTTC.

The chain recombines TRBV2 with TRBJ2-3; D tentatively fits TRBD1 or TRBD2 (7 bases each). The V and J ends lost 8 bases and 15 bases respectively, with 18 bases between them. Germline V gene lookup returns CDR1 SNHLY and CDR2 FYNNEI. This CDR3 spans 11 amino acids. The CDR3 loop is CASSGGSGEYF. The DNA for the CDR3 is TGTGCCAGCTCAGGGGGGAGCGGGGAATATTTT.

The gene calls are TRBV2 and TRBJ2-2; D is possibly TRBD2 (6 bases). The CDR3 spans 16 residues. Trimming cost V 7 bases and J 3 bases, with 18 bases left between them. Germline V CDR1 and CDR2: SNHLY, FYNNEI. CDR3 nucleotide sequence: TGTGCCAGCATCGCGGGAAGCGGCCTGTACACCGGGGAGCTGTTTTTT. It is translated as CASIAGSGLYTGELFF.

This chain uses TRBV19 with TRBJ2-3, with D perhaps TRBD1 (6 bases). The CDR3 extends over 17 amino acids. Trimming stripped 2 bases from V and 0 bases from J, with 15 bases between. Germline assignment: CDR1 LNHDA and CDR2 SQIVND (reference sequence). CDR3 region: CASSISHREPSTDTQYF. CDR3 DNA sequence: TGTGCCAGTAGTATAAGCCACAGGGAACCTAGCACAGATACGCAGTATTTT.

The rearrangement uses TRBV11-2 and TRBJ2-5, with 8 positions matching TRBD2. V was clipped by 5 bases and J by 5 bases; unmatched bases: 10. Germline V CDR1 and CDR2: SGHAT, FQNNGV. The length of the CDR3 is 15 residues. CDR3 DNA sequence: TGTGCCAGCAGCCTACCTGGGACTAGATGGGAGACCCAGTACTTC. Translation: CASSLPGTRWETQYF.

This chain links TRBV19 with TRBJ2-1; 12 bases fit TRBD1. Germline CDR1 is LNHDA and CDR2 is SQIVND (reference sequence). V lost 2 bases to trimming and J lost 5 bases; unmatched junction nucleotides: 13. This CDR3 has 19 amino acids. The CDR3 bases are TGTGCCAGTAGTATAACTTTAAACCGGGACAGGGGGCACCACAATGAGCAGTTCTTC. Amino acid sequence: CASSITLNRDRGHHNEQFF.

The chain recombines TRBV30 with TRBJ2-5; TRBD2 matches at 7 bases. V was clipped by 4 bases and J by 5 bases; unmatched bases: 4. This CDR3 has 12 amino acids. CDR1 and CDR2 (germline): GTSNPN, SVGIG (reference sequence). The CDR3 loop is CAWNEGGETQYF. CDR3 in DNA: TGTGCCTGGAATGAGGGAGGGGAGACCCAGTACTTC.

V is TRBV9 and J is TRBJ2-3, with 9 nucleotides matching TRBD2. J lost 2 bases, V lost 0 bases, and 7 bases had no gene match. Germline-derived CDR1 and CDR2 are SGDLS and YYNGEE. The CDR3 has 17 residues. The CDR3 loop reads CASSVERAGGNTDTQYF. The CDR3 coding sequence is TGTGCCAGCAGCGTAGAGAGAGCGGGGGGAAACACAGATACGCAGTATTTT.

The rearrangement uses TRBV6-5 and TRBJ1-1; D call uncertain. This CDR3 has 14 amino acids. Trimming took 8 bases from V and 0 from J, leaving 13 bases between them. Germline CDR1 MNHEY, CDR2 SVGAGI. DNA for the CDR3: TGTGCCAGCCGGGGAGAACGCATGAACACTGAAGCTTTCTTT. Translation: CASRGERMNTEAFF.

This clone has only one observation. The gene calls are TRBV27 and TRBJ2-1; D could derive from TRBD1 or TRBD2 (5 bases each). The CDR3 length is 12 residues. Trimming stripped 6 bases from V and 5 bases from J, with 8 bases between. Germline values: CDR1 MNHEY, CDR2 SMNVEV (reference sequence). The CDR3 DNA is TGTGCCAGCAGGGTGGGACACAATGAGCAGTTCTTC. It encodes CASRVGHNEQFF.

CDR3 bases: TGTGCCAGCAGCCCCCTTGGACTGATTTACGAGCAGTACGTC. Residues: CASSPLGLIYEQYV. The chain couples TRBV28 to TRBJ2-7; D possibly corresponds to TRBD2 (5 bases). V was shortened by 6 bases and J by 4 bases, with 16 bases between the two germline ends. From germline, CDR1 is MDHEN and CDR2 SYDVKM. The CDR3 spans 14 residues.

The chain joins TRBV4-3 to TRBJ2-1; D is ambiguous. This CDR3 is 14 amino acids long. In germline, CDR1 is LGHNA, CDR2 YSLEER. The V end lost 0 bases, the J end lost 8 bases, and 11 bases lay between the germline ends. CDR3 protein: CASSQDLRVDEQFF. The CDR3, as DNA: TGCGCCAGCAGCCAAGACCTCCGGGTTGATGAGCAGTTCTTC.

The chain combines TRBV19 with TRBJ1-3, with D hard to call. Trimming stripped 10 bases from V and 0 bases from J, with 16 bases between. Germline CDR1 and CDR2: LNHDA and SQIVND (reference sequence). This CDR3 is built from 15 residues. The CDR3, as DNA: TGTGCCACCGAAAGGCTAGGATTCTCTGGAAACACCATATATTTT. This gives the protein CATERLGFSGNTIYF. Full variable domain (outside the CDR3, taken from reference TRBV19 and TRBJ1-3): DGGITQSPKYLFRKEGQNVTLSCEQNLNHDAMYWYRQDPGQGLRLIYYSQIVNDFQKGDIAEGYSVSREKKESFPLTVTSAQKNPTAFYLCATERLGFSGNTIYFGEGSWLTVV.

The chain recombines TRBV27 with TRBJ1-1; 7 nucleotides match TRBD1. Germline V lookup: CDR1 MNHEY, CDR2 SMNVEV (reference sequence). The CDR3 consists of 14 residues. Losses at the gene ends were 5 bases for V and 3 bases for J; bases not matched to a gene: 6. The CDR3 sequence is CASSLEGAYTEAFF. CDR3 nucleotides: TGTGCCAGCAGTCTCGAGGGGGCGTACACTGAAGCTTTCTTT.

The rearrangement uses TRBV15 and TRBJ2-7; D remains unclear. Germline V gene data show CDR1 as LNHNV and CDR2 as YYDKDF (reference sequence). This CDR3 comprises 15 residues. Trimming left V 0 bases short and J 7 bases short, with 16 bases between. The DNA of the CDR3 is TGTGCCACCAGCAGAGAAGCCTGGATCGAACGAGAGCAGTACTTC. It translates to CATSREAWIEREQYF.

This rearrangement joins TRBV11-2 to TRBJ2-7; TRBD1 aligns across 9 bases. The junction had 9 bases not matched to a gene; V was cut back by 6 bases and J by 3 bases. The CDR3 totals 15 residues. CDR1 and CDR2 from the germline V gene are SGHAT and FQNNGV. The CDR3 nucleotides read TGTGCCAGCAGTAAGGTGCTGGGACAGGGCTACGAGCAGTACTTC. Encoded protein: CASSKVLGQGYEQYF.